A single sample gave rise to the 28 T cell receptor beta chains below, sequenced in a study of blood T cell repertoires in COVID-19. TCRdb's table, derived via immunoSEQ multiplex PCR, lists solely in-frame clones and lacks some. The sample holds some 300,000 clones, approximately 91% seen once. Input material: PBMCs or T cells enriched from blood (not recorded which). The receptors stem from a woman aged 25 to 39 who had been exposed to COVID-19.

This chain connects TRBV6-1 to TRBJ1-1; D might be TRBD1 (6 bases). V was trimmed by 2 bases and J by 0 bases, leaving 7 bases between them. CDR1 and CDR2 from the germline V gene are MNHNS and SASEGT. This CDR3 spans 14 amino acids. DNA for the CDR3: TGTGCCAGCAGTGAATCAGGGGTGAACACTGAAGCTTTCTTT. Translating it yields CASSESGVNTEAFF.

The chain uses TRBV24-1 and TRBJ1-2; D remains unclear. The CDR3 covers 12 residues. The V and J ends lost 0 bases and 9 bases respectively, with 7 bases between them. Germline CDR1 is KGHDR and CDR2 is SFDVKD. The chain's CDR3 is CATSDLGLSYTF. Written as DNA, the CDR3 is TGTGCCACCAGTGATTTGGGGCTCAGCTACACCTTC.

This chain connects TRBV7-9 to TRBJ1-2; possibly TRBD1 for D (5 bases). This CDR3 is 17 amino acids long. The V end lost 0 bases, the J end lost 6 bases, and 20 bases lay between the germline ends. The germline V gene encodes CDR1 SEHNR and CDR2 FQNEAQ (reference sequence). Written as DNA, the CDR3 is TGTGCCAGCAGCTTAGCCGGGCGGGGGGGTGAGCATCATGGCTACACCTTC. Amino acids: CASSLAGRGGEHHGYTF.

The rearrangement joins TRBV3-1 (or the pseudogene TRBV3-2) to TRBJ2-3; no clear D. The ends were cut back, 1 base at V and 2 bases at J, with 10 bases in the middle. The CDR3 has 15 residues. Looked up from germline, CDR1 is LGHDT and CDR2 is YNNKEL (reference sequence). The CDR3: CASSQGGTDTDTQYF. The CDR3 DNA reads TGTGCCAGCAGCCAAGGAGGAACCGACACAGATACGCAGTATTTT.

The genes are TRBV19 and TRBJ1-5; 8 bases align to TRBD1. Germline lookup yields CDR1 LNHDA and CDR2 SQIVND (reference sequence). The CDR3 extends over 15 amino acids. V lost 5 bases and J lost 4; bases outside the gene matches: 7. The DNA of the CDR3 is TGTGCCAGTAGTGGGACCGGGACAGGTAATCAGCCCCAGCATTTT. It codes for CASSGTGTGNQPQHF.

The chain couples TRBV11-1 to TRBJ2-7; TRBD2 agrees at 7 bases. CDR1 and CDR2 from the germline V gene are SGHAT and FQDESV (reference sequence). CDR3 size: 15 residues. The J segment lost 5 bases and the V segment lost 6 bases, leaving 13 bases of the junction unmatched. The CDR3 protein is CASRFGREEIHEQYF. Here the CDR3 DNA reads TGTGCCAGCAGGTTTGGACGGGAGGAGATCCACGAGCAGTACTTC.

This chain connects TRBV11-3 to TRBJ1-6; TRBD1 might be the D (5 bases). Trimming removed 0 bases at V and 9 bases at J, with 9 bases between. This CDR3 region has 14 residues. In germline, CDR1 is SGHNT, CDR2 YENEEA. In nucleotides, the CDR3 is TGTGCCAGCAGCTTAGATGGGGGGGGTTCACCCCTCCACTTT. Translating it yields CASSLDGGGSPLHF.

The V and J genes are TRBV11-3 and TRBJ1-1, with 7 bases identical to TRBD1. Trimming took 2 bases from V and 3 from J; bases not matched to a gene: 0. The CDR3 spans 13 residues. The germline V gene encodes CDR1 SGHNT and CDR2 YENEEA. The CDR3: CASSLTGDTEAFF. CDR3 DNA sequence: TGTGCCAGCAGCTTAACAGGGGACACTGAAGCTTTCTTT. The whole variable domain, filled in from reference TRBV11-3 and TRBJ1-1, reads EAGVVQSPRYKIIEKKQPVAFWCNPISGHNTLYWYLQNLGQGPELLIRYENEEAVDDSQLPKDRFSAERLKGVDSTLKIQPAELGDSAVYLCASSLTGDTEAFFGQGTRLTVV.

V gene TRBV11-2 combines with J gene TRBJ1-2, with a tentative D call TRBD1 (5 bases). The germline gives CDR1 SGHAT, CDR2 FQNNGV. CDR3 size: 15 residues. Trimming pared 2 bases from V and 7 bases from J, leaving 17 bases between. CDR3 region: CASSLTAGRTSGYTF. DNA for the CDR3: TGTGCCAGCAGCTTAACAGCAGGGCGGACTAGTGGCTACACCTTC. The variable domain in full, completed from reference TRBV11-2 and TRBJ1-2, reads EAGVAQSPRYKIIEKRQSVAFWCNPISGHATLYWYQQILGQGPKLLIQFQNNGVVDDSQLPKDRFSAERLKGVDSTLKIQPAKLEDSAVYLCASSLTAGRTSGYTFGSGTRLTVV.

The chain carries TRBV19 and TRBJ1-2; D gene ambiguous. The CDR3 is 14 residues long. CDR1 is LNHDA and CDR2 is SQIVND in the germline V gene (reference sequence). V was shortened by 1 base and J by 4 bases, with 10 bases between the two germline ends. The CDR3 sequence: CASSIGRTPYGYTF. The CDR3 DNA follows: TGTGCCAGTAGTATAGGGCGGACTCCCTATGGCTACACCTTC.

Only one count was recorded for this clone. The chain is built from TRBV5-1 and TRBJ1-4, with 7 nucleotides matching TRBD1. The germline V gene has CDR1 SGHRS and CDR2 YFSETQ. Trimming removed 0 bases from V and 4 bases from J; junction bases left unmatched: 9. This CDR3 comprises 17 residues. This CDR3 reads CASSLGHWGQFNEKLFF. The CDR3 nucleotides are TGCGCCAGCAGCTTGGGACATTGGGGACAGTTTAATGAAAAACTGTTTTTT.

The chain joins TRBV19 to TRBJ2-2, with TRBD1 identical over 8 bases. The CDR3 runs 16 residues. V dropped 8 bases and J dropped 1; count of bases not matched to a gene: 9. The germline CDR1 and CDR2 sequences are LNHDA and SQIVND (reference sequence). CDR3 in DNA: TGTGCCAGTCGGGACAGGCGCTGGGGGAACACCGGGGAGCTGTTTTTT. This encodes CASRDRRWGNTGELFF.

The V gene is TRBV11-2, the J gene TRBJ2-3; possible D gene TRBD2, 6 bases. The length of the CDR3 is 17 residues. Germline CDR1 reads SGHAT; CDR2 reads FQNNGV. The V gene lost 5 bases and the J gene lost 2 bases, with 20 bases spanning the gap. CDR3 loop: CASSANPRTTFTDTQYF. The CDR3 DNA follows: TGTGCCAGCAGCGCAAACCCTCGGACTACCTTCACAGATACGCAGTATTTT.

The rearrangement links TRBV7-9 to TRBJ1-6, with 7 positions matching TRBD1. Germline V CDR1 and CDR2: SEHNR, FQNEAQ (reference sequence). CDR3 length: 14 residues. The V and J ends lost 5 bases and 9 bases, in that order; junction bases with no gene match: 7. The CDR3 sequence is CASSLGTVGSPLHF. The CDR3 DNA reads as TGTGCCAGCAGCCTGGGGACAGTGGGTTCACCCCTCCACTTT. Full variable domain (remainder filled in from reference TRBV7-9 and TRBJ1-6): DTGVSQNPRHKITKRGQNVTFRCDPISEHNRLYWYRQTLGQGPEFLTYFQNEAQLEKSRLLSDRFSAERPKGSFSTLEIQRTEQGDSAMYLCASSLGTVGSPLHFGNGTRLTVT.

The chain uses TRBV29-1 and TRBJ2-2; 9 bases align to TRBD1. CDR3 size: 14 residues. Trimming removed 5 bases from V and 5 bases from J; junction bases left unmatched: 6. Germline values: CDR1 SQVTM, CDR2 ANQGSEA. The CDR3, as DNA: TGCAGCGTTAACAGGGGGCTTGGGACCGGGGAGCTGTTTTTT. Protein product: CSVNRGLGTGELFF.

The chain combines TRBV15 with TRBJ1-2; 7 nucleotides match TRBD1. Looked up from germline, CDR1 is LNHNV and CDR2 is YYDKDF (reference sequence). The CDR3 covers 17 residues. J gave up 4 bases and V 6 bases, and 17 bases lay outside the gene matches. CDR3 in DNA: TGTGCCACCAGGCACCCCGGCCAAGGGGGCGGAAGCTATGGCTACACCTTC. Residues: CATRHPGQGGGSYGYTF. Supplemented by reference TRBV15 and TRBJ1-2, the full variable domain reads DAMVIQNPRYQVTQFGKPVTLSCSQTLNHNVMYWYQQKSSQAPKLLFHYYDKDFNNEADTPDNFQSRRPNTSFCFLDIRSPGLGDTAMYLCATRHPGQGGGSYGYTFGSGTRLTVV.

This clone was detected only once. The chain joins TRBV6-2 or TRBV6-3 to TRBJ2-4, with TRBD2 identical over 9 bases. Germline V gene data show CDR1 as MNHEY and CDR2 as SVGEGT. The CDR3 is 16 amino acids. Trimming removed 6 bases from V and 7 bases from J; junction bases left unmatched: 13. For the CDR3, the DNA is TGTGCCAGCAGCCCGTTACGAGGGGCGGGGGGGAACATTCAGTACTTC. Amino acid sequence: CASSPLRGAGGNIQYF.

V gene TRBV6-5 combines with J gene TRBJ1-2; TRBD1 is a possible D gene (6 bases). The CDR3 contains 14 residues. Trimming took off 7 bases at V and 0 bases at J, with 12 bases between the two ends. From germline, CDR1 is MNHEY and CDR2 SVGAGI. The CDR3 sequence is CASNADSTNYGYTF. The CDR3 nucleotides read TGTGCCAGCAACGCGGACAGCACTAACTATGGCTACACCTTC.

The chain carries TRBV5-1 and TRBJ2-7; TRBD2 might be the D (5 bases). Germline V gene data show CDR1 as SGHRS and CDR2 as YFSETQ. Deletions cut 1 base from V and 2 bases from J, with 13 bases between. The length of the CDR3 is 15 residues. This chain's CDR3 is CASSLLFEGTYEQYF. The CDR3 DNA follows: TGCGCCAGCAGCTTGTTGTTTGAGGGTACCTACGAGCAGTACTTC.

J is TRBJ1-2 and V is TRBV5-1; perhaps TRBD1 as D (6 bases). The V gene lost 3 bases and the J gene lost 7 bases, with 13 bases spanning the gap. Germline V gene sequence: CDR1 SGHRS, CDR2 YFSETQ. The CDR3 totals 13 residues. The CDR3 here is CASSSQGFGGYTF. The CDR3 region has the DNA TGCGCCAGCAGCTCACAGGGATTCGGTGGCTACACCTTC.

This chain joins TRBV19 and TRBJ1-4; 9 bases are a match to TRBD1. This CDR3 is 15 amino acids long. V trimming: 6 bases; J trimming: 7 bases; junction bases outside the gene matches: 9. In germline, CDR1 is LNHDA, CDR2 SQIVND (reference sequence). The DNA of the CDR3 is TGTGCCAGTAGCACGACCGGGACAGGGCGTGAAAAACTGTTTTTT. Protein: CASSTTGTGREKLFF. The entire variable domain, with the rest obtained from reference TRBV19 and TRBJ1-4, is as follows: DGGITQSPKYLFRKEGQNVTLSCEQNLNHDAMYWYRQDPGQGLRLIYYSQIVNDFQKGDIAEGYSVSREKKESFPLTVTSAQKNPTAFYLCASSTTGTGREKLFFGSGTQLSVL.

The chain links TRBV7-3 to TRBJ1-2; D is perhaps TRBD1 (5 bases). Germline lookup yields CDR1 SGHTA and CDR2 FQGTGA. This CDR3 is 15 amino acids long. Trimming left V 5 bases short and J 8 bases short, with 21 bases between. CDR3 in amino acids: CASSRNAGYQGGYTF. In DNA form, the CDR3 reads TGTGCCAGCAGCCGCAACGCCGGGTATCAGGGCGGCTACACCTTC. Combining the CDR3 with reference TRBV7-3 and TRBJ1-2 gives the whole variable domain GAGVSQTPSNKVTEKGKYVELRCDPISGHTALYWYRQSLGQGPEFLIYFQGTGAADDSGLPNDRFFAVRPEGSVSTLKIQRTERGDSAVYLCASSRNAGYQGGYTFGSGTRLTVV.

V and J are TRBV5-4 and TRBJ1-1; TRBD1 aligns across 9 bases. The CDR3 totals 15 residues. Trimming removed 4 bases from V and 2 bases from J; junction bases left unmatched: 6. The germline V gene has CDR1 SGHNT and CDR2 YYREEE (reference sequence). CDR3: CASSNRDRVNTEAFF. Written as DNA, the CDR3 is TGTGCCAGCAGCAACAGGGACAGGGTAAACACTGAAGCTTTCTTT.

The chain uses TRBV3-1 (or the pseudogene TRBV3-2) and TRBJ1-4; possible D gene TRBD1, 5 bases. This CDR3 contains 13 residues. Trimming took 6 bases from V and 5 from J, leaving 10 bases between them. Germline V gene lookup returns CDR1 LGHDT and CDR2 YNNKEL (reference sequence). The CDR3 loop reads CASRGAENEKLFF. CDR3 nucleotides: TGTGCCAGCAGAGGGGCCGAAAATGAAAAACTGTTTTTT.

The chain couples TRBV15 to TRBJ1-4; 8 nucleotides line up with TRBD1. Looked up from germline, CDR1 is LNHNV and CDR2 is YYDKDF (reference sequence). After removal of 2 bases from V and 3 bases from J, the junction contained 5 bases not matched to a gene. This CDR3 comprises 16 residues. The CDR3 DNA reads TGTGCCACCAGCAGATCTCCGGGACAGGCTAATGAAAAACTGTTTTTT. This codes for CATSRSPGQANEKLFF.

In this sample, this clone turned up once. The V and J genes are TRBV9 and TRBJ1-2; D call uncertain. The length of the CDR3 is 14 residues. Between the trimmed V and J ends, which lost 0 bases and 6 bases, there was a span of 12 bases. Per germline, CDR1 SGDLS and CDR2 YYNGEE. The CDR3 bases are TGTGCCAGCAGCGTAGCTACGACAAGTGATGGCTACACCTTC. Its translation: CASSVATTSDGYTF.

In its sample, this clone was seen once. The chain has TRBV5-8 and TRBJ2-7, with TRBD1 matching over 9 bases. Germline V gene sequence: CDR1 SGHTS, CDR2 YDEGEE. CDR3 length: 14 residues. J gave up 7 bases and V 0 bases, and 5 bases lay outside the gene matches. CDR3: CASSLAGTGREQYF. CDR3 nucleotides: TGTGCCAGCAGCTTGGCCGGGACAGGGCGGGAGCAGTACTTC.

The chain uses TRBV5-6 and TRBJ2-1; weak D call: TRBD1 (6 bases). The CDR3 length is 15 residues. Germline values: CDR1 SGHDT, CDR2 YYEEEE. V gave up 4 bases and J gave up 4 bases, with 15 bases separating them. CDR3 sequence: CASSILGARYNEQFF. CDR3 DNA: TGTGCCAGCAGCATCCTGGGGGCGCGGTACAATGAGCAGTTCTTC.